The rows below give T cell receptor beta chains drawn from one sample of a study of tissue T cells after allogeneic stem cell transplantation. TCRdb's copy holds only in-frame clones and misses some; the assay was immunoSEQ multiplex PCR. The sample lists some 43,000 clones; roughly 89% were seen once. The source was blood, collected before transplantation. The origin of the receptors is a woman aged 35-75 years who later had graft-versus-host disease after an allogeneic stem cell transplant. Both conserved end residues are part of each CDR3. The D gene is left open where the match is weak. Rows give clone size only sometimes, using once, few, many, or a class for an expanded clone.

CDR3: CASSQDRTGYTF
DNA: TGTGCCAGCAGCCAAGACAGGACAGGGTACACCTTC
D: TRBD1
length: 12
J: TRBJ1-2
size: NA
V: TRBV4-2

CDR3: CASREGFPSNTEAFF
DNA: TGTGCCAGCAGAGAGGGTTTTCCCTCGAACACTGAAGCTTTCTTT
D: NA
length: 15
J: TRBJ1-1
size: NA
V: TRBV27

CDR3: CASSHESASGANVLTF
DNA: TGCGCCAGCAGCCATGAGTCAGCCTCTGGGGCCAACGTCCTGACTTTC
D: NA
length: 16
J: TRBJ2-6
size: once
V: TRBV4-3

CDR3: CASSLGLAGGPDTQYF
DNA: TGTGCTAGCAGCTTAGGGCTAGCGGGAGGGCCAGATACGCAGTATTTT
D: TRBD2
length: 16
J: TRBJ2-3
size: NA
V: TRBV7-7

CDR3: CAWSLEVFEQFF
DNA: TGTGCCTGGAGTCTAGAGGTTTTTGAGCAGTTCTTC
D: NA
length: 12
J: TRBJ2-1
size: NA
V: TRBV30

CDR3: CASSLGVVKTEAFF
DNA: TGTGCCAGCAGCTTGGGGGTAGTGAAAACTGAAGCTTTCTTT
D: NA
length: 14
J: TRBJ1-1
size: once
V: TRBV5-4

CDR3: CASSQDHSGNTIYF
DNA: TGTGCCAGCAGCCAAGATCACTCTGGAAACACCATATATTTT
D: NA
length: 14
J: TRBJ1-3
size: NA
V: TRBV14

CDR3: CASTDRGGPIGGYTF
DNA: TGCGCCAGCACCGATAGGGGGGGGCCCATCGGCGGCTACACCTTC
D: NA
length: 15
J: TRBJ1-2
size: NA
V: TRBV5-1

CDR3: CASSQLEGTEAFF
DNA: TGTGCCAGTAGTCAGCTCGAGGGCACTGAAGCTTTCTTT
D: NA
length: 13
J: TRBJ1-1
size: NA
V: TRBV19

CDR3: CASIGIGQAQETQYF
DNA: TGTGCCAGCATCGGGATAGGACAGGCCCAAGAGACCCAGTACTTC
D: TRBD1
length: 15
J: TRBJ2-5
size: NA
V: TRBV28

CDR3: CAWSVAAGVNQPQHF
DNA: TGTGCCTGGAGTGTGGCGGCGGGGGTCAATCAGCCCCAGCATTTT
D: NA
length: 15
J: TRBJ1-5
size: NA
V: TRBV30

CDR3: CASSQDFRDKYEQYF
DNA: TGCGCCAGCAGCCAGGACTTCCGGGACAAGTACGAGCAGTACTTC
D: NA
length: 15
J: TRBJ2-7
size: few
V: TRBV4-3

CDR3: CASSEREAGELFF
DNA: TGTGCCAGCAGTGAGCGGGAGGCCGGGGAGCTGTTTTTT
D: TRBD2
length: 13
J: TRBJ2-2
size: NA
V: TRBV6-4

CDR3: CASSPFSSGSGELFF
DNA: TGTGCCAGCAGTCCGTTTTCTAGCGGGAGCGGGGAGCTGTTTTTT
D: TRBD2
length: 15
J: TRBJ2-2
size: NA
V: TRBV27

CDR3: CASSLGGGPDEQYF
DNA: TGTGCCAGCAGCTTGGGGGGAGGGCCTGACGAGCAGTACTTC
D: TRBD2
length: 14
J: TRBJ2-7
size: NA
V: TRBV6-5

CDR3: CASSHDGGYEQYF
DNA: TGTGCCAGCAGCCACGACGGGGGATACGAGCAGTACTTC
D: NA
length: 13
J: TRBJ2-7
size: NA
V: TRBV11-2

CDR3: CASSASRGTGELFF
DNA: TGCGCCAGCAGCGCGTCGAGGGGCACCGGGGAGCTGTTTTTT
D: NA
length: 14
J: TRBJ2-2
size: NA
V: TRBV5-1

CDR3: CASSNSGQGVGAFF
DNA: TGTGCCAGCAGTAACTCGGGACAGGGCGTTGGGGCTTTCTTT
D: TRBD1
length: 14
J: TRBJ1-1
size: NA
V: TRBV6-5

CDR3: CASSLEWNTGELFF
DNA: TGTGCCAGCAGCTTAGAGTGGAACACCGGGGAGCTGTTTTTT
D: NA
length: 14
J: TRBJ2-2
size: NA
V: TRBV7-2

CDR3: CSVDGGRYTEAFF
DNA: TGCAGCGTTGACGGGGGGAGGTATACTGAAGCTTTCTTT
D: NA
length: 13
J: TRBJ1-1
size: NA
V: TRBV29-1

CDR3: CASSYGLAGNEQFF
DNA: TGTGCCAGCAGCTATGGACTAGCGGGCAATGAGCAGTTCTTC
D: TRBD2
length: 14
J: TRBJ2-1
size: few
V: TRBV7-2

CDR3: CASSLGLGLAGANEQFF
DNA: TGTGCCAGCAGTTTAGGCCTAGGACTAGCGGGAGCCAATGAGCAGTTCTTC
D: TRBD2
length: 17
J: TRBJ2-1
size: NA
V: TRBV27

CDR3: CASRDFVGVGGTEAFF
DNA: TGTGCCAGCCGTGATTTTGTCGGGGTTGGTGGCACTGAAGCTTTCTTT
D: NA
length: 16
J: TRBJ1-1
size: NA
V: TRBV6-1

CDR3: CASSLRGQKSNQPQHF
DNA: TGTGCCAGCAGTTTAAGAGGGCAAAAGAGCAATCAGCCCCAGCATTTT
D: NA
length: 16
J: TRBJ1-5
size: NA
V: TRBV27

CDR3: CASSRTGSNYGYTF
DNA: TGTGCCAGTAGTCGGACAGGTTCTAACTATGGCTACACCTTC
D: TRBD1
length: 14
J: TRBJ1-2
size: NA
V: TRBV19

CDR3: CASRPRDYSYEQYF
DNA: TGTGCCAGCAGACCCAGGGACTATTCCTACGAGCAGTACTTC
D: TRBD2
length: 14
J: TRBJ2-7
size: once
V: TRBV6-6

CDR3: CASSYGLAEETQYF
DNA: TGTGCCAGCAGCTACGGGTTAGCGGAAGAGACCCAGTACTTC
D: NA
length: 14
J: TRBJ2-5
size: NA
V: TRBV7-2

CDR3: CASSQPWYKKTGNQPQHF
DNA: TGTGCCAGCAGTCAGCCCTGGTATAAAAAGACAGGCAATCAGCCCCAGCATTTT
D: NA
length: 18
J: TRBJ1-5
size: NA
V: TRBV28

CDR3: CASEGGSLNTEAFF
DNA: TGTGCCAGCGAGGGTGGCAGCCTCAACACTGAAGCTTTCTTT
D: NA
length: 14
J: TRBJ1-1
size: NA
V: TRBV6-5

CDR3: CASQTVGQETQYF
DNA: TGTGCCAGCCAGACAGTGGGCCAAGAGACCCAGTACTTC
D: NA
length: 13
J: TRBJ2-5
size: NA
V: TRBV2

CDR3: CASSLNRVYQETQYF
DNA: TGTGCCAGCAGCTTAAACAGGGTGTACCAAGAGACCCAGTACTTC
D: NA
length: 15
J: TRBJ2-5
size: once
V: TRBV7-6

CDR3: CSAAPGTQYF
DNA: TGCAGTGCTGCCCCCGGGACCCAGTACTTC
D: NA
length: 10
J: TRBJ2-5
size: NA
V: TRBV20-1

CDR3: CSAVGTTGSYEQYF
DNA: TGCAGCGCCGTTGGGACAACGGGCTCCTACGAGCAGTACTTC
D: NA
length: 14
J: TRBJ2-7
size: NA
V: TRBV29-1

CDR3: CASSQDVGGRAHEQYF
DNA: TGTGCCAGCAGCCAAGATGTGGGCGGGAGGGCCCACGAGCAGTACTTC
D: TRBD2
length: 16
J: TRBJ2-7
size: NA
V: TRBV4-2

CDR3: CASSPSGGALYEQYF
DNA: TGTGCCAGCAGCCCCTCCGGGGGTGCCTTATACGAGCAGTACTTC
D: NA
length: 15
J: TRBJ2-7
size: once
V: TRBV7-6

CDR3: CASSPGTGGQTQYF
DNA: TGCGCCAGCAGCCCCGGGACAGGGGGCCAGACCCAGTACTTC
D: TRBD1
length: 14
J: TRBJ2-5
size: NA
V: TRBV5-1

CDR3: CASSQDWGASGKYNEQFF
DNA: TGTGCCAGCAGCCAAGATTGGGGGGCTAGCGGGAAGTATAATGAGCAGTTCTTC
D: TRBD2
length: 18
J: TRBJ2-1
size: NA
V: TRBV4-2

CDR3: CASSFLSTGGHEQYF
DNA: TGTGCCAGCAGTTTCTTATCCACAGGGGGCCACGAGCAGTACTTC
D: TRBD1
length: 15
J: TRBJ2-7
size: NA
V: TRBV28

CDR3: CASSLVVLAGQETQYF
DNA: TGCGCCAGCAGCTTGGTGGTCCTAGCGGGACAAGAGACCCAGTACTTC
D: TRBD2
length: 16
J: TRBJ2-5
size: NA
V: TRBV5-1

CDR3: CASSPWSSYEQYF
DNA: TGTGCCAGCAGCCCCTGGAGCTCCTACGAGCAGTACTTC
D: NA
length: 13
J: TRBJ2-7
size: NA
V: TRBV9

CDR3: CASRPAPGLAGGNTGELFF
DNA: TGTGCTAGCAGACCCGCCCCCGGACTAGCGGGAGGGAACACCGGGGAGCTGTTTTTT
D: TRBD2
length: 19
J: TRBJ2-2
size: NA
V: TRBV7-7